This TCR beta chain was recorded in a study of blood T cells in healthy people across ages. The authors isolated at least 6 million PBMCs per sample. The CDR3 is 14 amino acids. The trim removed 4 bases at V and 5 bases at J, leaving 7 bases unmatched. CDR1 is MGHRA and CDR2 is YSYEKL in the germline V gene. This clonotype was detected many times. With a J-beta primer mix and a sample-barcoded 5' primer, a second PCR ran about 7 to 12 cycles. One entry per CDR3 protein, called by TCRdb with MiXCR from the 5' RACE reads. The sample yields around 1,000,000 distinct CDR3 sequences, under 30% seen once. A further study also used this sample, focusing on T cells of mothers and their children. That work adds: The TCR beta CDR3 read count exceeded 8.5 million for each mother and was 2.5 million to 3 million for each child. No clones detected were persistent microchimeric T cell clones.

Sample: blood. This chain links TRBV4-1 with TRBJ2-7; TRBD1 matches at 8 bases. The sequence was obtained from a girl aged 2 to 9 in good health. The CDR3 sequence: CASSLQDRDHEQYF. The CDR3 DNA follows: TGCGCCAGCAGCCTACAGGACAGGGACCACGAGCAGTACTTC.